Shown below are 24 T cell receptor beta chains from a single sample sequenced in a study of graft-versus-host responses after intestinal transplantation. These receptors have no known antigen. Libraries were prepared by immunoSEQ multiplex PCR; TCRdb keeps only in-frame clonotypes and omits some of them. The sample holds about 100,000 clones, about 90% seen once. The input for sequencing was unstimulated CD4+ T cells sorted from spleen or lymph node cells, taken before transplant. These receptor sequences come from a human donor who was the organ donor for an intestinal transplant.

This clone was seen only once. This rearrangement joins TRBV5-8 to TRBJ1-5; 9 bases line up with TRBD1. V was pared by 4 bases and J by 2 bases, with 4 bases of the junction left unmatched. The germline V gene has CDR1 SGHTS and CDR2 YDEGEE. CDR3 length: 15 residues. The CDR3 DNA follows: TGTGCCAGCAGCGGGGGACAGGGCCGCAATCAGCCCCAGCATTTT. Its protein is CASSGGQGRNQPQHF. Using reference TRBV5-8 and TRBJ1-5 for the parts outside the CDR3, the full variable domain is EAGVTQSPTHLIKTRGQQATLRCSPISGHTSVYWYQQALGLGLQFLLWYDEGEERNRGNFPPRFSGRQFPNYSSELNVNALELEDSALYLCASSGGQGRNQPQHFGDGTRLSIL.

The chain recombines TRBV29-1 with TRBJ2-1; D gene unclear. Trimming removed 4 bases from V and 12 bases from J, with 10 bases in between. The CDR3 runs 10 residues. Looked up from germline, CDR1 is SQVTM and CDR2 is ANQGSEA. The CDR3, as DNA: TGCAGCGTTGCTGAAGCAGGGCAGTTCTTC. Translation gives CSVAEAGQFF.

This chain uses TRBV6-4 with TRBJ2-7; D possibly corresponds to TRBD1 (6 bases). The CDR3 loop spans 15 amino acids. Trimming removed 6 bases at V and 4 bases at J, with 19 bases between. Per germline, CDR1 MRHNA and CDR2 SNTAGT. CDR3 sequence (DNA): TGTGCCAGCAGAAGAACCCGCAGGGGTAGTTACGAGCAGTACTTC. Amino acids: CASRRTRRGSYEQYF.

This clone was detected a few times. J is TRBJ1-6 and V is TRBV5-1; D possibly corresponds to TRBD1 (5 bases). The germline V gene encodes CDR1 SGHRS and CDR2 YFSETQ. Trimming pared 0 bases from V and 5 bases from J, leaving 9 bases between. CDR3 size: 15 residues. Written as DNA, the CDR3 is TGCGCCAGCAGCTTGGGGCAGGACAATAATTCACCCCTCCACTTT. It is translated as CASSLGQDNNSPLHF. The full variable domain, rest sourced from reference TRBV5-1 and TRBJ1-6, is KAGVTQTPRYLIKTRGQQVTLSCSPISGHRSVSWYQQTPGQGLQFLFEYFSETQRNKGNFPGRFSGRQFSNSRSEMNVSTLELGDSALYLCASSLGQDNNSPLHFGNGTRLTVT.

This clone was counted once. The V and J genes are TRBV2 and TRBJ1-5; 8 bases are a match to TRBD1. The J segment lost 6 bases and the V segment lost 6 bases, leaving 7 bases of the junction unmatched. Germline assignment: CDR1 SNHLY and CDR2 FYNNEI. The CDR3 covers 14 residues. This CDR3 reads CASRGQGAFQPQHF. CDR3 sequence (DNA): TGTGCCAGCAGGGGGCAGGGGGCTTTTCAGCCCCAGCATTTT.

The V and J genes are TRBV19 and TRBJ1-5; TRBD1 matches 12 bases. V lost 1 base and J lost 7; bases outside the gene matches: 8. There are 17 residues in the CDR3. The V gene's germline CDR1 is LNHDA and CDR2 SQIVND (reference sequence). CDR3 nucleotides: TGTGCCAGTAGTATAGCTGCCGGGACAGGGGGCGGGCAGCCCCAGCATTTT. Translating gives CASSIAAGTGGGQPQHF.

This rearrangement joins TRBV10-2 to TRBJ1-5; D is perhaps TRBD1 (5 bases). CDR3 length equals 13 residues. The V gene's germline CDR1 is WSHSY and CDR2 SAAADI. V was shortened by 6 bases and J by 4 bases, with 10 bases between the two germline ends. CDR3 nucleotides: TGCGCCAGCAGCGTGACAGAGAATCAGCCCCAGCATTTT. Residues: CASSVTENQPQHF.

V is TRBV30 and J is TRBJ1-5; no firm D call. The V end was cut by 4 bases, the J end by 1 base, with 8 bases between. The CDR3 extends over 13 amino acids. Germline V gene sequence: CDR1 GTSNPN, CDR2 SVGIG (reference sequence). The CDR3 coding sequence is TGTGCCTGGAATAAGAGGAGCAATCAGCCCCAGCATTTT. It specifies CAWNKRSNQPQHF.

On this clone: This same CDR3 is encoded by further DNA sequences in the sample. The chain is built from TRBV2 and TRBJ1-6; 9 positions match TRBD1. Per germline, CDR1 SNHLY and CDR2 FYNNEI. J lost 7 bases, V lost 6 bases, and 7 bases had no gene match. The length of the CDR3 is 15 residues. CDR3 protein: CASRGTGTGNSPLHF. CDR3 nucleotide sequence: TGTGCCAGCAGGGGGACAGGGACTGGGAATTCACCCCTCCACTTT.

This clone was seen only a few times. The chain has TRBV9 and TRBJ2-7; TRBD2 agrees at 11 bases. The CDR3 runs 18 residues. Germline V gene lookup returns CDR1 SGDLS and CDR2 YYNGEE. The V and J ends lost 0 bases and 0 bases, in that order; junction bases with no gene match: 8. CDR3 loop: CASSVAPSGGPSSYEQYF. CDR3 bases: TGTGCCAGCAGCGTAGCTCCTAGCGGGGGGCCCAGCTCCTACGAGCAGTACTTC. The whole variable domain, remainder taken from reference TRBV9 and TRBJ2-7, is DSGVTQTPKHLITATGQRVTLRCSPRSGDLSVYWYQQSLDQGLQFLIQYYNGEERAKGNILERFSAQQFPDLHSELNLSSLELGDSALYFCASSVAPSGGPSSYEQYFGPGTRLTVT.

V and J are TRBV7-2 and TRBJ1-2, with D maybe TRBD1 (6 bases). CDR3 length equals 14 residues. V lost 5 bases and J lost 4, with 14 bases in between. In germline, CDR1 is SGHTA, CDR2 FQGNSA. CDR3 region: CASSRGQGTYGYTF. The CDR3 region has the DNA TGTGCCAGCAGCCGTGGGCAGGGGACCTATGGCTACACCTTC.

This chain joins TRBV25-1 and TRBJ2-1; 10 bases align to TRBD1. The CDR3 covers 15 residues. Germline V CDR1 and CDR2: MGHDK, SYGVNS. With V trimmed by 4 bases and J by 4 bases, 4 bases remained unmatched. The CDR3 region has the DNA TGTGCCAGCAGTGCCGGACAGGGGGTGTACAATGAGCAGTTCTTC. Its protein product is CASSAGQGVYNEQFF.

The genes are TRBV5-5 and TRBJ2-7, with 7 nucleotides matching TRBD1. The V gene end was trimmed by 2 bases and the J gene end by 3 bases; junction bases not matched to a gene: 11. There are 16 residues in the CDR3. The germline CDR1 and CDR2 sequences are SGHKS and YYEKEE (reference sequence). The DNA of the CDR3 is TGTGCCAGCAGCTTATCCCCAGGGACAGTTAACTACGAGCAGTACTTC. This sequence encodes CASSLSPGTVNYEQYF.

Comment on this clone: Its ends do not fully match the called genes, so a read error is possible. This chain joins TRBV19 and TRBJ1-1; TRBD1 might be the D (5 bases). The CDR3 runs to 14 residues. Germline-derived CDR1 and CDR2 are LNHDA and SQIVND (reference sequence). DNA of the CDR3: TGTGCCAGTAGTATAGGGACCTCAGGGACTGAAGCCTTCTTT. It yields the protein CASSIGTSGTEAFF.

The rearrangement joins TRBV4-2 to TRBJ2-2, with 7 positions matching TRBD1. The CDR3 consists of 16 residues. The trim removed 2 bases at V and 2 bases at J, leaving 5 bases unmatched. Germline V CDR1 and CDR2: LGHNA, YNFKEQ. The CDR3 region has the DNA TGTGCCAGCAGCCAACCGGGACAGCTAAACACCGGGGAGCTGTTTTTT. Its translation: CASSQPGQLNTGELFF.

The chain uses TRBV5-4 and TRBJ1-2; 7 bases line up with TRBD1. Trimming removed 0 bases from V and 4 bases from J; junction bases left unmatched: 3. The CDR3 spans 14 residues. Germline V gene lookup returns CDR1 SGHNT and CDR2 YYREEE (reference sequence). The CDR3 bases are TGTGCCAGCAGCTTGGCCCGGGACAGCTATGGCTACACCTTC. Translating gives CASSLARDSYGYTF. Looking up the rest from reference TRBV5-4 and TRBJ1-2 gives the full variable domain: ETGVTQSPTHLIKTRGQQVTLRCSSQSGHNTVSWYQQALGQGPQFIFQYYREEENGRGNFPPRFSGLQFPNYSSELNVNALELDDSALYLCASSLARDSYGYTFGSGTRLTVV.

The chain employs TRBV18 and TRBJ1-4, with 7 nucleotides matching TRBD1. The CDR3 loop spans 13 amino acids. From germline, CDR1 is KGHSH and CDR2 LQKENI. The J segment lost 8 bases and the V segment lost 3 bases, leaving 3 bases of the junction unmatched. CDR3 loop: CASSPDREEKLFF. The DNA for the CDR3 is TGTGCCAGCTCACCCGACAGGGAGGAAAAACTGTTTTTT.

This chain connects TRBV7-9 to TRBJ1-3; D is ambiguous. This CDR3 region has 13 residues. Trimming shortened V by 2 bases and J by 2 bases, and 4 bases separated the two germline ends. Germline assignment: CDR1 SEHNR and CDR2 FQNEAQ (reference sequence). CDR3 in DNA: TGTGCCAGCAGCTTACAGGCTGGAAACACCATATATTTT. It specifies CASSLQAGNTIYF.

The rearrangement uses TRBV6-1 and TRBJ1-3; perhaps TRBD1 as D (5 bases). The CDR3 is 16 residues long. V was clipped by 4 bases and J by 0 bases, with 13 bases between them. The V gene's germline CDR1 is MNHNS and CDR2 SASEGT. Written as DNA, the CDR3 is TGTGCCAGCAGTGGGTCAGGGAAGAGCTCTGGAAACACCATATATTTT. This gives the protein CASSGSGKSSGNTIYF.

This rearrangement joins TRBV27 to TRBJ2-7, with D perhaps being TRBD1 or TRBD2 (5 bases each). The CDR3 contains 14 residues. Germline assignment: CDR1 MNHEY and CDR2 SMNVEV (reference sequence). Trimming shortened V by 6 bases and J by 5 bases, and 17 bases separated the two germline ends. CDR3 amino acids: CASRGQGRRNEQYF. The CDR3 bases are TGTGCCAGCAGAGGGCAGGGAAGGAGGAACGAGCAGTACTTC.

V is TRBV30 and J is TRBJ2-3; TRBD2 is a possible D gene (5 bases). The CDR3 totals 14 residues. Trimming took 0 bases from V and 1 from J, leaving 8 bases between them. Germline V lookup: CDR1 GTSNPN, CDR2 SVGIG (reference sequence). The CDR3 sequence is CAWSVLGGTDTQYF. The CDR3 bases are TGTGCCTGGAGTGTACTCGGGGGCACAGATACGCAGTATTTT.

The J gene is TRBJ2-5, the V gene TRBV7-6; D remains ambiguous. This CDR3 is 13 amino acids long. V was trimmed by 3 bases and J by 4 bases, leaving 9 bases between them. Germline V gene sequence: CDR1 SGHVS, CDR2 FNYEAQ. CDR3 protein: CASSLGILETQYF. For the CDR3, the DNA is TGTGCCAGCAGCTTGGGGATCCTAGAGACCCAGTACTTC. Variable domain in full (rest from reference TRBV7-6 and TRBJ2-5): GAGVSQSPRYKVTKRGQDVALRCDPISGHVSLYWYRQALGQGPEFLTYFNYEAQQDKSGLPNDRFSAERPEGSISTLTIQRTEQRDSAMYRCASSLGILETQYFGPGTRLLVL.

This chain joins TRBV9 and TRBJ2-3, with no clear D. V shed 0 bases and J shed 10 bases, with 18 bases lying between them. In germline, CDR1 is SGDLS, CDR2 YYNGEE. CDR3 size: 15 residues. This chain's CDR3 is CASSVESGPRYSQYF. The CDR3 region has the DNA TGTGCCAGCAGCGTAGAGTCAGGACCTCGGTATTCGCAGTATTTT.

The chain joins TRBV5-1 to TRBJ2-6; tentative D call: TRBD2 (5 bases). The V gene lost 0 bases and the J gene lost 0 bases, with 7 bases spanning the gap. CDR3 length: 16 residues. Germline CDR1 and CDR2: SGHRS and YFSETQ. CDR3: CASSLDGLSGANVLTF. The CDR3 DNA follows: TGCGCCAGCAGCTTGGATGGACTCTCTGGGGCCAACGTCCTGACTTTC.